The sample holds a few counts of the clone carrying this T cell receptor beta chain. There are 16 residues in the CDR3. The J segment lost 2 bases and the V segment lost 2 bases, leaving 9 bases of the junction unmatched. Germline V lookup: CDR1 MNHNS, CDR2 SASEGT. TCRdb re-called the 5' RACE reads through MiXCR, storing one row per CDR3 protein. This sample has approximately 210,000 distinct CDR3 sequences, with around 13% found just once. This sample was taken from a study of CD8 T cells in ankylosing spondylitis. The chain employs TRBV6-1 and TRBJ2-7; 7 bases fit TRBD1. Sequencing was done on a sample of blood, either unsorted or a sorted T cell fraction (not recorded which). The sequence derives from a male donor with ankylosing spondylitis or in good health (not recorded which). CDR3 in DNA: TGTGCCAGCAGTGAACGCGACAGGGCCAGCGCCTACGAGCAGTACTTC. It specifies CASSERDRASAYEQYF.